This T cell receptor (beta chain) appears in the sequencing data of a study of OX40 agonist ivuxolimab in advanced cancers. Study-level points and caveats: Dosing at 0.1 to 3.0 mg/kg was accompanied by clonal expansion of CD4+ and CD8+ blood T cells by week 6.

The length of the CDR3 is 14 residues. Germline V gene lookup returns CDR1 SGHTA and CDR2 FQGNSA. V shed 5 bases and J 2 bases; nucleotides not matched to a gene: 5. Regarding this clone: The antigen is unknown.

Using immunoSEQ multiplex PCR, the repertoire was profiled, and TCRdb retains in-frame clones only, with some absent. In the table there are some 70,000 clones, 70% to 85% of which are singletons. The chain couples TRBV7-2 to TRBJ2-7; 8 bases line up with TRBD1. Material: CD4+ or CD8+ T cells sorted from blood, obtained in a trial of the OX40 agonist ivuxolimab. The receptor was isolated from an adult with an advanced solid tumor such as melanoma, head and neck, liver or kidney cancer. The CDR3: CASSPGQGPYEQYF. The CDR3 bases are TGTGCCAGCAGCCCCGGACAGGGCCCCTACGAGCAGTACTTC.